The TCR beta chain described here comes from a study of blood T cell repertoires in COVID-19. The wider study: The United States, Italy and Spain were the sources of the acute and convalescent COVID-19 samples. PBMCs, B-cell-depleted T cells, or T cells provided the cDNA or gDNA that made up the material.

TCRdb's table, derived via immunoSEQ multiplex PCR, lists solely in-frame clones and lacks some. This table has 150,000 to 200,000 clones, more than 80% appearing once. Trimming at V came to 2 bases and at J to 8 bases, leaving 7 bases not matched to a gene. Germline V gene data show CDR1 as SGHNT and CDR2 as YYREEE (reference sequence). This CDR3 has 15 residues. The J gene is TRBJ2-1, the V gene TRBV5-4, with 10 bases identical to TRBD2. The sample taken for sequencing was peripheral blood. The sequence was obtained from a man between 45 and 60 years old with acute or convalescent COVID-19. CDR3 nucleotides: TGTGCCAGCAGCTTCGTAGCTAGCGGGAGATATGAGCAGTTCTTC. This codes for CASSFVASGRYEQFF.